These 2 T cell receptor beta chains were sequenced from one sample in a study of sequential checkpoint blockade in melanoma. Regarding treatment: randomized to nivolumab then ipilimumab (arm A) or the reverse (arm B). Clones were sequenced by immunoSEQ multiplex PCR, and TCRdb holds only the in-frame ones, with some missing. Here the sample spans 9,000 to 13,000 clones, around 69% being singletons. Specimen: CD8+ T cells sorted from blood (inferred from file names), collected from a patient given nivolumab and ipilimumab in sequence. These receptors were taken from a human donor with melanoma.

V and J are TRBV4-3 and TRBJ2-3; maybe TRBD1 (6 bases). V lost 3 bases and J lost 2, with 12 bases in between. The CDR3 is made up of 15 amino acids. The germline V gene encodes CDR1 LGHNA and CDR2 YSLEER. The CDR3 spells CASSQGAWDTDTQYF. The DNA of the CDR3 is TGCGCCAGCAGCCAGGGGGCTTGGGACACAGATACGCAGTATTTT.

The CDR3: CASSYGTAGNTIYF. CDR3 bases: TGTGCCAGCAGCTACGGGACAGCTGGAAACACCATATATTTT. The chain carries TRBV7-8 and TRBJ1-3, with 7 bases matching TRBD1. The ends lost 4 bases at V and 2 bases at J; junction bases unmatched: 2. Germline V lookup: CDR1 SGHVS, CDR2 FQNEAQ. CDR3 length: 14 amino acids.